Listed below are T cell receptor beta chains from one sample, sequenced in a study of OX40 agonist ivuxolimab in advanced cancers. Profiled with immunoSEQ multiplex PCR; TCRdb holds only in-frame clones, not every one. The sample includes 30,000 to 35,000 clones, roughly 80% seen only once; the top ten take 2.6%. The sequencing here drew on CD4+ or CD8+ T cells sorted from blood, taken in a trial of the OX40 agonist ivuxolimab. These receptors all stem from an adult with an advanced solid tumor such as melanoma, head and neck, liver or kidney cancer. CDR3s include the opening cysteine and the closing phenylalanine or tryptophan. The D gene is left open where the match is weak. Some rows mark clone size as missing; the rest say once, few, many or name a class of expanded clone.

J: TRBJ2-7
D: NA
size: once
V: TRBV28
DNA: TGTGCCAGCAGTTCGACGACATCCTACGAGCAGTACTTC
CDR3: CASSSTTSYEQYF

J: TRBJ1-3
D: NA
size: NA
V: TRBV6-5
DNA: TGTGCCAGCAGTTACTCGTGGGGGAGCTCTGGAAACACCATATATTTT
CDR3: CASSYSWGSSGNTIYF

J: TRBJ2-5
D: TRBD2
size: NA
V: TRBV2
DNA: TGTGCCAGCAGACGGGAGGGGGAGACCCAGTACTTC
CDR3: CASRREGETQYF

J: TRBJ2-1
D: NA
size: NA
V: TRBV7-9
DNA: TGTGCCAGCAGCTTAGGACAGTACAATGAGCAGTTCTTC
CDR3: CASSLGQYNEQFF

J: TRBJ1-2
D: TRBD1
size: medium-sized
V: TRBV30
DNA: TGTGCCTGGAACCCAGGGGGCCCTGGCTACACCTTC
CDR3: CAWNPGGPGYTF

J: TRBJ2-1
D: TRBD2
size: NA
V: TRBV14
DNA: TGTGCCAGCAGCCAAGTTACTAGCGGGAGGGTGGGAAACAATGAGCAGTTCTTC
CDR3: CASSQVTSGRVGNNEQFF

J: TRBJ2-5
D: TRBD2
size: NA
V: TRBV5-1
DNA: TGCGCCAGCAGCGTGGGGAGGGCCCTCGGGGAGACCCAGTACTTC
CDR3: CASSVGRALGETQYF

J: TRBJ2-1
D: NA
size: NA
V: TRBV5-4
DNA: TGTGCCAGCAGCTCAGTTACACGGACGGGTGAGCAGTTCTTC
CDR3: CASSSVTRTGEQFF

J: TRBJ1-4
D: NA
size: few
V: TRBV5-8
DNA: TGTGCCAGCAGCTTCGGTGACAGAGACAATGAAAAACTGTTTTTT
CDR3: CASSFGDRDNEKLFF

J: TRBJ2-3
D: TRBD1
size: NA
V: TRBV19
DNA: TGTGCCAGTAGCGCGGACAGGGGCCTGGGCACAGATACGCAGTATTTT
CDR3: CASSADRGLGTDTQYF

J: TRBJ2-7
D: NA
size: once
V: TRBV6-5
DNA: TGTGCCAGCAGTTACGGGCAGGGGATTCGGTACTTC
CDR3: CASSYGQGIRYF

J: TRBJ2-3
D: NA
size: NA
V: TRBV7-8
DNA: TGTGCCAGCAGCTTAGCGCTGGGAGATACGCAGTATTTT
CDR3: CASSLALGDTQYF

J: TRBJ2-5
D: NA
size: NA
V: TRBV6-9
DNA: TGTGCCCGTTTTCGCTCTAGGCCCAAGTACTTC
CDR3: CARFRSRPKYF

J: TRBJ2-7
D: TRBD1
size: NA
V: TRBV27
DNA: TGTGCCAGCAGTTTATGGGACAGGGTTGGCGAGCAGTACTTC
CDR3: CASSLWDRVGEQYF

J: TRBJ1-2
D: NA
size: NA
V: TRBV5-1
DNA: TGCGCCAGCAGCTTCTCGGGGGGAAACTATGGCTACACCTTC
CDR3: CASSFSGGNYGYTF

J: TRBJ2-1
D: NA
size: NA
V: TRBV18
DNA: TGTGCCAGCTCGCCCGACATTGCTAGCTACAATGAGCAGTTCTTC
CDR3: CASSPDIASYNEQFF

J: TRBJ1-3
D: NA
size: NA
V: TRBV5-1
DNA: TGCGCCAGCAGCTTAACAGGAATCTCTGGAAACACCATATATTTT
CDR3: CASSLTGISGNTIYF

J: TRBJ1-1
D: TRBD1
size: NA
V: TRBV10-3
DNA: TGTGCCATCAGTGAGTCCGTACAGGGGACTGAAGCTTTCTTT
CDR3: CAISESVQGTEAFF

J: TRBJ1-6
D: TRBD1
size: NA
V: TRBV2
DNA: TGTGCCAGCACTCCCAGCGAGGGGACAGGTGATTCACCCCTCCACTTT
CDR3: CASTPSEGTGDSPLHF

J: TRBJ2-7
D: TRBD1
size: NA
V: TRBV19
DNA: TGTGCCAGTAGTATAAGGGGAGGGACAGGGGATTACGAGCAGTACTTC
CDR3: CASSIRGGTGDYEQYF

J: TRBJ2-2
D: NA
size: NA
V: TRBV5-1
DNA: TGCGCCAGCAGCTTGGGGTCTGTAAACACCGGGGAGCTGTTTTTT
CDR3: CASSLGSVNTGELFF

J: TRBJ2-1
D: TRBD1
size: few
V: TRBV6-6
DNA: TGTGCCAGCAGGGGACAGGGGTCAAATGAGCAGTTCTTC
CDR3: CASRGQGSNEQFF

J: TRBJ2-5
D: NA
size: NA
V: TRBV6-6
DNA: TGTGCCAGCATGGAGACACTACAAGAGACCCAGTACTTC
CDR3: CASMETLQETQYF

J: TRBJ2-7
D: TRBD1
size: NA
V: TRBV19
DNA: TGTGCCAGTAGTACAACAGGGGGAGCCTACGAGCAGTACTTC
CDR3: CASSTTGGAYEQYF

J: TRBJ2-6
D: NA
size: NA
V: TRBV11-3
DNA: TGTGCCAGCAGCCTGGGGAACTCTGGGGCCAACGTCCTGACTTTC
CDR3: CASSLGNSGANVLTF

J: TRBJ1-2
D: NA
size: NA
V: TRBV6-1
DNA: TGTGCCAGCAGTGAAGGACTCCTAGCTAACTATGGCTACACCTTC
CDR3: CASSEGLLANYGYTF

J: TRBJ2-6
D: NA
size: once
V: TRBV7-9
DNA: TGTGCCAGCAGCATGGCTGGGGCCAACGTCCTGACTTTC
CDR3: CASSMAGANVLTF

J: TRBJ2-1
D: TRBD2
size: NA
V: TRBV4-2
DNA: TGTGCCAGCAGCCCCGATTCGACTAGCGGGAGTAGGTATGAGCAGTTCTTC
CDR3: CASSPDSTSGSRYEQFF